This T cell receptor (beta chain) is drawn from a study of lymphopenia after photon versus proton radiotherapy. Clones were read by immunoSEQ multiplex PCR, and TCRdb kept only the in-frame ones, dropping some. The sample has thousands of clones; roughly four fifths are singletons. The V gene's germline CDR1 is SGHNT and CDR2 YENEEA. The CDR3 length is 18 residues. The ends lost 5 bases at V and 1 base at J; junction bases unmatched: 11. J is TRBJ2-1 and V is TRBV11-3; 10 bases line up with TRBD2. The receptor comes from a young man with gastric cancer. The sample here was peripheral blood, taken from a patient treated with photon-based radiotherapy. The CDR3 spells CASSRSSGSFDSYNEQFF. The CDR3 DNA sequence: TGTGCCAGCAGCCGTTCTAGCGGGAGCTTCGATTCCTACAATGAGCAGTTCTTC.